This T cell receptor (beta chain) was retrieved from a study of Graves' ophthalmopathy and Graves' hyperthyroidism. General study points: This model predicted ophthalmopathy progression (sensitivity around 71%, specificity 72% to 85%).

The V segment lost 0 bases and the J segment 7 bases; nucleotides outside the gene matches: 10. Germline V gene lookup returns CDR1 MNHEY and CDR2 SMNVEV (reference sequence). There are 17 residues in the CDR3. Of note for this clonotype: Its antigen is unidentified.

RNA served as the template for amplifying TCR beta CDR3 regions. HTBI primers primed a first-round RT-PCR, and a second-round multiplex PCR followed. A single record per CDR3 protein comes from TCRdb applying MiXCR to the multiplex PCR reads. Here the sample spans 450,000 to 600,000 distinct CDR3 sequences, just under 40% being singletons. Patients were excluded if they had other autoimmune diseases or uncontrolled infections, and likewise if pregnancy or lactation applied. Clinical symptoms and serum thyroxine were used for diagnosis; TRAb, thyroid ultrasound and orbital computed tomography were also relied on.

Sequencing was carried out using peripheral blood or thyroid tissue (not recorded which). The receptor's source is an adult man with Graves' hyperthyroidism. The chain combines TRBV27 with TRBJ2-2; the match to TRBD1 covers 8 bases. For the CDR3, the DNA is TGTGCCAGCAGTTTATCTTGGACAGGGTTGGTCGGCGGGGAGCTGTTTTTT. Its translation: CASSLSWTGLVGGELFF.